This T cell receptor beta chain is drawn from a study of T cell repertoires in cytomegalovirus infection. Findings and caveats of the study: Totalled public TCR beta family frequency picked out people who carried CMV plus the relevant HLA.

MiXCR, run by TCRdb on the reads, gives a single entry per CDR3 protein. The sample records under 70,000 distinct CDR3 sequences, 33% being singletons. This CDR3 spans 14 amino acids. The germline CDR1 and CDR2 sequences are SGHRS and YFSETQ. J was trimmed by 9 bases and V by 0 bases; bases with no gene match: 6. As regards this clonotype: Its antigen remains unidentified.

Sequences were obtained from PBMCs, sequenced either directly or after in vitro stimulation (not recorded which). This TCR came from a human donor in good health (CMV status not recorded). Some clones in this sample may be carry-over from other donors' samples. This chain connects TRBV5-1 to TRBJ2-3, with 8 nucleotides matching TRBD2. CDR3 bases: TGCGCCAGCAGCTTGGATAGCGGGAAAGGCACGCAGTATTTT. Translated: CASSLDSGKGTQYF.